One sample yielded the 5 T cell receptor beta chains listed below, sequenced in a study of T-cell memory formation after mild COVID-19 (TCRdb year 2021). The library was produced with 5' RACE. Data came from an Illumina NovaSeq 6000. TCRdb took the public reads, trimmed them with fastp at Q25, ran MiXCR for clone calling and kept in-frame beta chains. Each entry merges the rows of one CDR3 protein and shows their most common DNA and genes. The table for this sample lists some 270,000 distinct CDR3 sequences; 15% of them were counted only once. The top ten clonotypes cover over 2% of the sample. Material: PBMCs or a T cell subset sorted from them (not recorded which). These receptors originate from an adult woman who had mild COVID-19 (a few samples of this study predate the infection). The sample titles of this study are shuffled in the database, so cell type and time point are left out; the donor was told from shared clones.

The chain recombines TRBV14 with TRBJ2-7; the D is unclear. Deletions cut 5 bases from V and 3 bases from J, with 17 bases between. The CDR3 totals 15 residues. Germline CDR1 reads SGHDN; CDR2 reads FVKESK. CDR3 DNA sequence: TGTGCCAGCAGCGAAGCCCCCGGTAGGCTCTACGAGCAGTACTTC. It specifies CASSEAPGRLYEQYF.

This clonotype was seen a handful of times. The rearrangement links TRBV20-1 to TRBJ1-5; TRBD1 is a possible D gene (5 bases). CDR3 length equals 14 residues. CDR1 and CDR2 (germline): DFQATT, SNEGSKA (reference sequence). V was cut by 0 bases and J by 9 bases, with 15 bases left in between. The CDR3 sequence is CSAREGVPGGPQHF. The DNA for the CDR3 is TGCAGTGCTAGAGAGGGTGTACCCGGGGGGCCCCAGCATTTT.

The chain combines TRBV5-1 with TRBJ1-4; 7 nucleotides align to TRBD1. CDR1 and CDR2 (germline): SGHRS, YFSETQ. The J segment lost 5 bases and the V segment lost 2 bases, leaving 6 bases of the junction unmatched. There are 15 residues in the CDR3. DNA for the CDR3: TGCGCCAGCAGCTTAACAGGGGAAGGGAATGAAAAACTGTTTTTT. Translated, it gives CASSLTGEGNEKLFF.

This clonotype occurred a few times. J is TRBJ1-1 and V is TRBV5-4; unclear D gene. The CDR3 loop spans 13 amino acids. Trimming left V 1 base short and J 6 bases short, with 10 bases between. Germline lookup yields CDR1 SGHNT and CDR2 YYREEE (reference sequence). CDR3 loop: CASSLSGVAEAFF. The CDR3 DNA reads as TGTGCCAGCAGCTTGTCCGGGGTTGCTGAAGCTTTCTTT.

This chain uses TRBV9 with TRBJ2-5; 8 bases match TRBD1. The CDR3 is 14 residues long. V shed 0 bases and J 2 bases; nucleotides not matched to a gene: 0. Germline V gene sequence: CDR1 SGDLS, CDR2 YYNGEE. CDR3 sequence: CASSVGDRQETQYF. The CDR3 DNA reads as TGTGCCAGCAGCGTAGGGGACAGGCAAGAGACCCAGTACTTC.